The 25 T cell receptor beta chains given below trace back to one sample, sequenced in a study of regulatory T cells in long-lasting Graves disease. Indicated time point: persistent/refractory GD, antithyroid drugs over 5 years with positive TRAb. PBMC-extracted RNA yielded the TCR library. Construction of TCR beta libraries relied on iRepertoire HTBI primers and on Arm-PCR targeting CDR3 regions. TCRdb called the multiplex PCR reads again in MiXCR, with one record for every CDR3 protein. The sample includes 650,000 to 850,000 distinct CDR3 sequences, about 30% of them seen just once. The sample here was peripheral blood mononuclear cells (PBMCs), taken when the disease was refractory, from a patient treated with antithyroid drugs. The receptor source for this set is a female donor with Graves disease.

This clonotype was counted ten times or more. The chain joins TRBV11-1 to TRBJ1-1; no reliable D call. Germline loops: CDR1 SGHAT, CDR2 FQDESV (reference sequence). The V gene lost 0 bases and the J gene lost 6 bases, with 8 bases spanning the gap. CDR3 size: 13 residues. CDR3 sequence: CASSLARFAEAFF. CDR3 sequence (DNA): TGTGCCAGCAGCTTAGCGCGGTTCGCTGAAGCTTTCTTT.

The V call is TRBV6-1, the J call TRBJ2-2; D ambiguous. Per the germline V gene, CDR1 is MNHNS and CDR2 is SASEGT. V lost 2 bases to trimming and J lost 3 bases, with 10 bases between them. The CDR3 consists of 15 residues. This CDR3 reads CASSERRQDTGELFF. CDR3 DNA sequence: TGTGCCAGCAGTGAACGACGGCAGGACACCGGGGAGCTGTTTTTT.

There are a few counts of this clonotype. The CDR3 DNA follows: TGTGCCAGTACCAGGGGACGTATCGTAGGGGAAAAACTGTTTTTT. This gives the protein CASTRGRIVGEKLFF. This sequence joins TRBV19 and TRBJ1-4; tentative D call: TRBD1 (6 bases). This CDR3 comprises 15 residues. Trimming shortened V by 7 bases and J by 8 bases, and 20 bases separated the two germline ends. From germline, CDR1 is LNHDA and CDR2 SQIVND (reference sequence).

This clonotype was seen repeatedly, ten times or more. J is TRBJ1-4 and V is TRBV11-2; no clear D gene. V lost 2 bases and J 0 bases, leaving 7 bases between the germline ends. The CDR3 sequence is 15 residues long. The germline V gene has CDR1 SGHAT and CDR2 FQNNGV. CDR3: CASSLISATNEKLFF. The DNA of the CDR3 is TGTGCCAGCAGCTTAATAAGTGCAACTAATGAAAAACTGTTTTTT.

To note about this clonotype: Its ends do not fully match the called genes, so a read error is possible. J is TRBJ2-4 and V is TRBV6-1; 7 bases are a match to TRBD1. From germline, CDR1 is MNHNS and CDR2 SASEGT. The CDR3 has 14 amino acids. The CDR3 bases are TGTGCCAGTAGTGCCGGGACAGAGAGAAACATTCAGTACTTC. Its protein product is CASSAGTERNIQYF.

The CDR3 DNA is TGTGCCAGCAGCATTCCTGAAGAGCAGCGGCAGTACTTC. Its translation: CASSIPEEQRQYF. V is TRBV5-4 and J is TRBJ2-7; D is ambiguous. The ends were cut back, 4 bases at V and 9 bases at J, with 17 bases in the middle. Germline values: CDR1 SGHNT, CDR2 YYREEE (reference sequence). The CDR3 consists of 13 residues.

The V gene is TRBV6-2 or TRBV6-3, the J gene TRBJ1-5; weak D call: TRBD1 (5 bases). The CDR3 contains 16 residues. V lost 2 bases to trimming and J lost 3 bases, with 14 bases between them. Germline loops: CDR1 MNHEY, CDR2 SVGEGT. CDR3 loop: CASSYPGRPNNQPQHF. CDR3 DNA sequence: TGTGCCAGCAGTTACCCGGGACGGCCGAACAATCAGCCCCAGCATTTT.

This clonotype was picked up a small number of times. The rearrangement uses TRBV6-5 and TRBJ1-1; D unclear. Germline CDR1 reads MNHEY; CDR2 reads SVGAGI. V lost 2 bases and J lost 0, with 7 bases in between. CDR3 size: 14 residues. CDR3 bases: TGTGCCAGCAGTTACGCAGTCCTGAACACTGAAGCTTTCTTT. Its protein is CASSYAVLNTEAFF.

The rearrangement uses TRBV7-8 and TRBJ1-1; a possible D gene is TRBD1 (6 bases). V was pared by 5 bases and J by 1 base, with 14 bases between. Germline CDR1 reads SGHVS; CDR2 reads FQNEAQ. CDR3 size: 15 residues. CDR3 sequence reads: CASSPPMTGNTEAFF. Here the CDR3 DNA reads TGTGCCAGCAGCCCACCCATGACAGGGAACACTGAAGCTTTCTTT.

V and J are TRBV10-3 and TRBJ1-1; D gene unclear. CDR3 length equals 13 residues. Trimming shortened V by 7 bases and J by 0 bases, and 9 bases separated the two germline ends. Germline V gene lookup returns CDR1 ENHRY and CDR2 SYGVKD. The DNA of the CDR3 is TGTGCCATCACCCGTTCAGTGAACACTGAAGCTTTCTTT. Translating gives CAITRSVNTEAFF.

This clonotype was detected only a few times. The chain links TRBV20-1 to TRBJ1-5; TRBD1 matches at 10 bases. The CDR3 sequence is 16 residues long. Germline V CDR1 and CDR2: DFQATT, SNEGSKA (reference sequence). V shed 5 bases and J 4 bases; nucleotides not matched to a gene: 11. Here the CDR3 DNA reads TGCAGTGCTCTCCGGGACAGGGGTGTCTATAATCAGCCCCAGCATTTT. Encoded protein: CSALRDRGVYNQPQHF.

Details on this clonotype: Given a much more abundant clone one base away, this may be a read error. The chain carries TRBV28 and TRBJ2-7; 8 nucleotides agree with TRBD2. The V gene's germline CDR1 is MDHEN and CDR2 SYDVKM. V gave up 8 bases and J gave up 1 base; unmatched junction bases: 16. This CDR3 comprises 17 residues. CDR3 DNA: TGTGCCAGCTGTGGACCAGCGGGAGTCCCGGGATCCTACGAGCAGTACTTC. As protein: CASCGPAGVPGSYEQYF.

This clonotype has at least ten counts. The chain links TRBV2 to TRBJ2-5; 7 nucleotides agree with TRBD2. The CDR3 runs to 13 residues. Trimming removed 8 bases from V and 2 bases from J; junction bases left unmatched: 5. Germline CDR1 reads SNHLY; CDR2 reads FYNNEI. CDR3 sequence reads: CASASSGQETQYF. DNA for the CDR3: TGTGCCAGCGCCTCTAGCGGTCAAGAGACCCAGTACTTC.

The chain is built from TRBV12-3 or TRBV12-4 and TRBJ2-1; 9 bases agree with TRBD2. The CDR3 extends over 14 amino acids. V shed 6 bases, J shed 10 bases, and the junction held 10 bases outside the gene matches. Written as DNA, the CDR3 is TGTGCCAGCAGCGTGCGGGAGGGCTTGAGGGAGCAGTTCTTC. Protein sequence: CASSVREGLREQFF.

The V and J genes are TRBV20-1 and TRBJ2-7, with D perhaps given as TRBD1 or TRBD2 (5 bases each). The CDR3 length is 14 residues. V was shortened by 1 base and J by 2 bases, with 12 bases between the two germline ends. Germline CDR1 is DFQATT and CDR2 is SNEGSKA (reference sequence). CDR3 protein: CSARARDAAYEQYF. DNA of the CDR3: TGCAGTGCTAGAGCTCGGGACGCCGCCTACGAGCAGTACTTC.

This clonotype appeared a few times. The genes are TRBV20-1 and TRBJ2-5, with D possibly being TRBD2 (6 bases). The CDR3 runs 14 residues. Germline CDR1 DFQATT, CDR2 SNEGSKA (reference sequence). V was pared by 5 bases and J by 5 bases, with 18 bases between. CDR3 in DNA: TGCAGTGCTCGGGCCGTAGCGGACGCGGAGACCCAGTACTTC. Translating gives CSARAVADAETQYF.

The gene calls are TRBV7-9 and TRBJ1-2; tentative D call: TRBD1 (6 bases). The V and J ends lost 5 bases and 3 bases respectively, with 10 bases between them. The germline V gene encodes CDR1 SEHNR and CDR2 FQNEAQ (reference sequence). The CDR3 is 13 residues long. The CDR3 DNA follows: TGTGCCAGCAGCATTGGGACATACTATGGCTACACCTTC. Protein: CASSIGTYYGYTF.

This chain joins TRBV6-6 and TRBJ1-2; D unclear. CDR1 and CDR2 (germline): MNHNY, SVGAGI (reference sequence). The length of the CDR3 is 14 residues. Trimming removed 0 bases from V and 7 bases from J, with 12 bases in between. The CDR3 loop is CASSYSAPSGGYTF. The CDR3 nucleotides read TGTGCCAGCAGTTACTCGGCGCCCTCGGGTGGCTACACCTTC.

Turning to this clonotype: One end of the junction does not line up with germline, which may come from a read error. The chain carries TRBV12-3 or TRBV12-4 and TRBJ1-6; unclear D gene. The CDR3 runs 15 residues. The CDR3 DNA follows: TGTGCCAGCACCAAAGGGCCCACTAGAGGATCACCCCCCCACTTT. Translating gives CASTKGPTRGSPPHF.

At least ten counts were recorded for this clonotype. This chain links TRBV12-3 or TRBV12-4 with TRBJ2-5, with D uncertain. CDR3 length: 14 amino acids. V was clipped by 1 base and J by 1 base, with 7 bases between them. In DNA, the CDR3 is TGTGCCAGCAGTTTAGAGCGCGCCCAAGAGACCCAGTACTTC. Protein: CASSLERAQETQYF.

This chain uses TRBV27 with TRBJ1-5, with D hard to call. The CDR3 has 14 residues. V gave up 0 bases and J gave up 6 bases, with 9 bases separating them. CDR1 is MNHEY, CDR2 SMNVEV, per germline (reference sequence). The CDR3 here is CASSLSWGGQPQHF. The CDR3 nucleotides read TGTGCCAGCAGTTTATCGTGGGGTGGTCAGCCCCAGCATTTT.

There are many counts of this clonotype. At one end, the junction sequence differs from germline, possibly due to a read error. The chain uses TRBV12-3 or TRBV12-4 and TRBJ1-1; no clear D gene. CDR3 size: 12 residues. CDR3 sequence: CASSVGNTEAFF. Here the CDR3 DNA reads TGTGCTAGCAGCGTGGGGAACACTGAAGCTTTCTTT.

The chain recombines TRBV10-3 with TRBJ1-5, with TRBD1 matching over 7 bases. With 0 bases clipped from V and 2 bases from J, the junction kept 4 bases outside the gene matches. Germline V CDR1 and CDR2: ENHRY, SYGVKD. The CDR3 sequence is 16 residues long. CDR3 bases: TGTGCCATCAGTGAGTCGAACAGGGGCCGCAATCAGCCCCAGCATTTT. Residues: CAISESNRGRNQPQHF.

This clonotype has more than one count but fewer than ten. This rearrangement joins TRBV6-2 or TRBV6-3 to TRBJ1-2; no definite D call. CDR1 and CDR2 from the germline V gene are MNHEY and SVGEGT. The V gene lost 5 bases and the J gene lost 6 bases, with 13 bases spanning the gap. The CDR3 extends over 13 amino acids. The CDR3 sequence: CASSEYDGDGYTF. Written as DNA, the CDR3 is TGTGCCAGCAGTGAGTACGACGGCGATGGCTACACCTTC.

The rearrangement links TRBV6-1 to TRBJ1-2, with D hard to call. The CDR3 consists of 13 residues. V was clipped by 8 bases and J by 0 bases, with 10 bases between them. From germline, CDR1 is MNHNS and CDR2 SASEGT. CDR3 loop: CASRQDANYGYTF. CDR3 nucleotides: TGTGCCAGCCGGCAGGATGCTAACTATGGCTACACCTTC.